Reported below is one T cell receptor beta chain. The data belong to a study of radiation and T cells in renal cell carcinoma. Measured with immunoSEQ multiplex PCR; TCRdb has only the in-frame clones, and not every one. This repertoire shows 45,000 to 65,000 clones, 65% to 80% found once; its top ten account for 7.3%. This CDR3 contains 15 residues. The germline V and J ends were trimmed by 4 bases and 6 bases, with 14 bases remaining between them. Germline-derived CDR1 and CDR2 are SGHTS and YDEGEE. Time point here: baseline pretreatment blood. Treatment of the sample: 15 Gy SBRT to primary tumor, nephrectomy 4 weeks later. Radiation-treated patients gave blood at baseline, week 2 and week 4.

J is TRBJ1-6 and V is TRBV5-8, with D unclear. Sequenced here: blood, sampled from a patient whose treatment included radiotherapy and nephrectomy. This sequence originates from a man aged 55 to 70 with renal cell carcinoma. Here the CDR3 DNA reads TGTGCCAGCAGCCCCGGACGACTGGGTAATTCACCCCTCCACTTT. This sequence encodes CASSPGRLGNSPLHF. Full variable domain (outside the CDR3, taken from reference TRBV5-8 and TRBJ1-6): EAGVTQSPTHLIKTRGQQATLRCSPISGHTSVYWYQQALGLGLQFLLWYDEGEERNRGNFPPRFSGRQFPNYSSELNVNALELEDSALYLCASSPGRLGNSPLHFGNGTRLTVT.